The present entry profiles one T cell receptor beta chain with its context. The data belong to a study of blood T cell repertoires in COVID-19. Overall study: COVID-19 samples collected from the United States, Italy and Spain covered acute and convalescent phases.

This table comes from immunoSEQ multiplex PCR, and its TCRdb copy is limited to in-frame clones, with some not included. The sample includes roughly 240,000 clones, about 83% of them seen just once. Adults between roughly 18 and 89 years of age took part from about two dozen US areas. Participant reports of clinical history set cohort assignment. No more than 2 weeks before study entry, exposed participants had met a case of COVID-19. This CDR3 contains 16 residues. CDR1 SGHDN and CDR2 FVKESK come from the germline V gene. V lost 3 bases and J 0 bases, leaving 15 bases between the germline ends. The V call is TRBV14, the J call TRBJ2-7; D perhaps matches TRBD2 (7 bases). Sequences were obtained from PBMCs or T cells enriched from blood (not recorded which). The TCR sequence derives from a woman between 40 and 50 years old who had been exposed to COVID-19. The CDR3 DNA reads as TGTGCCAGCAGCCAGCCAAAGGGAGGGGGCTCCTACGAGCAGTACTTC. This translates into CASSQPKGGGSYEQYF.